Below, 21 T cell receptor beta chains from the same sample are listed, as sequenced in a study of blood T cell repertoires in COVID-19. Measured with immunoSEQ multiplex PCR; TCRdb has only the in-frame clones, and not every one. The table records over 120,000 clones, roughly 78% of them present only once. Sequenced input: PBMCs or T cells enriched from blood (not recorded which). The receptors stem from a woman aged 45-59 years who had recovered from COVID-19.

The genes are TRBV7-8 and TRBJ2-1, with TRBD1 identical over 8 bases. The V gene's germline CDR1 is SGHVS and CDR2 FQNEAQ. This CDR3 comprises 18 residues. V lost 2 bases and J lost 5; bases outside the gene matches: 14. CDR3 residues: CASSLRHNDRGGDNEQFF. The CDR3 bases are TGTGCCAGCAGCTTACGACATAATGACAGGGGAGGCGACAATGAGCAGTTCTTC.

This chain connects TRBV9 to TRBJ1-2; TRBD1 matches 7 bases. The CDR3 loop spans 15 amino acids. Germline loops: CDR1 SGDLS, CDR2 YYNGEE. V was clipped by 3 bases and J by 0 bases; unmatched bases: 5. The CDR3 here is CASSAPGTANYGYTF. The CDR3 nucleotides are TGTGCCAGCAGCGCCCCTGGGACAGCTAACTATGGCTACACCTTC.

The J gene is TRBJ2-2, the V gene TRBV6-4; 7 bases are shared with TRBD1. CDR3 size: 16 residues. The germline gives CDR1 MRHNA, CDR2 SNTAGT. Losses at the gene ends were 2 bases for V and 1 base for J; bases not matched to a gene: 4. The CDR3 DNA reads as TGTGCCAGCAGTGACCCCCGACAGGGGAACACCGGGGAGCTGTTTTTT. It encodes CASSDPRQGNTGELFF.

The V and J genes are TRBV3-1 (or the pseudogene TRBV3-2) and TRBJ1-1, with D tentatively TRBD1 (5 bases). CDR3 length equals 13 residues. The germline V gene encodes CDR1 LGHDT and CDR2 YNNKEL (reference sequence). V gave up 3 bases and J gave up 6 bases, with 11 bases separating them. The CDR3 reads CASSHGGSPEAFF. CDR3 nucleotides: TGTGCCAGCAGCCACGGGGGGTCTCCTGAAGCTTTCTTT.

The CDR3 coding sequence is TGTGCCATCAGTGACCCAAACAGGGGGGACACTGAAGCTTTCTTT. Translating gives CAISDPNRGDTEAFF. The chain combines TRBV10-3 with TRBJ1-1; TRBD1 matches at 8 bases. Germline CDR1 ENHRY, CDR2 SYGVKD. Trimming at V came to 3 bases and at J to 3 bases, leaving 6 bases not matched to a gene. The CDR3 extends over 15 amino acids.

This chain uses TRBV28 with TRBJ1-1; the D gene is possibly TRBD1 (6 bases). Germline V gene lookup returns CDR1 MDHEN and CDR2 SYDVKM. The CDR3 loop spans 15 amino acids. V was pared by 5 bases and J by 3 bases, with 16 bases between. The CDR3 protein is CASSLRTVLDTEAFF. In nucleotides, the CDR3 is TGTGCCAGCAGTCTACGGACAGTCCTGGACACTGAAGCTTTCTTT.

V gene TRBV21-1 combines with J gene TRBJ1-5. TRBV21-1 is marked as a pseudogene. This CDR3 contains 13 residues. The CDR3 sequence: CASSKDGAAPQHF. In DNA form, the CDR3 reads TGTGCCAGCAGCAAAGACGGCGCGGCGCCCCAGCATTTT.

The count of this clone is one. The genes are TRBV5-1 and TRBJ2-5; TRBD2 matches at 7 bases. Germline V CDR1 and CDR2: SGHRS, YFSETQ. The V segment lost 2 bases and the J segment 1 base; nucleotides outside the gene matches: 8. The CDR3 sequence is 16 residues long. The CDR3 loop reads CASSLGSRGGQETQYF. The CDR3 bases are TGCGCCAGCAGCTTAGGGTCCCGCGGGGGCCAAGAGACCCAGTACTTC. Supplemented by reference TRBV5-1 and TRBJ2-5, the full variable domain reads KAGVTQTPRYLIKTRGQQVTLSCSPISGHRSVSWYQQTPGQGLQFLFEYFSETQRNKGNFPGRFSGRQFSNSRSEMNVSTLELGDSALYLCASSLGSRGGQETQYFGPGTRLLVL.

This clone came up a few times. At one of its ends the junction is not consistent with the germline gene, which may arise from a read error. V is TRBV23-1 and J is TRBJ2-2, with D perhaps TRBD1 (6 bases). TRBV23-1 is known as an ORF, though its function is uncertain. The CDR3 runs to 14 residues. DNA for the CDR3: TGCGCCAGCAGTCAAGCAGGGGATCACCGGGGAGCTGTTTTT. Translated: CASSQAGDHRGAVF.

This sequence joins TRBV9 and TRBJ2-3; D possibly corresponds to TRBD2 (7 bases). Germline V gene lookup returns CDR1 SGDLS and CDR2 YYNGEE. This CDR3 is 13 amino acids long. V was clipped by 6 bases and J by 4 bases, with 12 bases between them. The CDR3 DNA sequence: TGTGCCAGCAACAGGGAGGGCCCAGATACGCAGTATTTT. Translated, it gives CASNREGPDTQYF. The complete variable domain, with remaining parts taken from reference TRBV9 and TRBJ2-3, reads DSGVTQTPKHLITATGQRVTLRCSPRSGDLSVYWYQQSLDQGLQFLIQYYNGEERAKGNILERFSAQQFPDLHSELNLSSLELGDSALYFCASNREGPDTQYFGPGTRLTVL.

The chain recombines TRBV28 with TRBJ2-6, with D possibly matching TRBD1 (5 bases). The CDR3 has 17 amino acids. Germline V gene lookup returns CDR1 MDHEN and CDR2 SYDVKM. V was pared by 5 bases and J by 0 bases, with 14 bases between. The CDR3 is CASSPQGIGSGANVLTF. DNA of the CDR3: TGTGCCAGCAGTCCGCAGGGAATCGGCTCTGGGGCCAACGTCCTGACTTTC. The full variable domain, rest sourced from reference TRBV28 and TRBJ2-6, is DVKVTQSSRYLVKRTGEKVFLECVQDMDHENMFWYRQDPGLGLRLIYFSYDVKMKEKGDIPEGYSVSREKKERFSLILESASTNQTSMYLCASSPQGIGSGANVLTFGAGSRLTVL.

V usage is TRBV9 and J usage is TRBJ1-2; D gene unclear. CDR3 length: 14 residues. The V gene's germline CDR1 is SGDLS and CDR2 YYNGEE. V was trimmed by 0 bases and J by 1 base, leaving 7 bases between them. The CDR3 nucleotides read TGTGCCAGCAGCGTAGATGAGGGTAACTATGGCTACACCTTC. It specifies CASSVDEGNYGYTF. Complete variable domain (other parts from reference TRBV9 and TRBJ1-2): DSGVTQTPKHLITATGQRVTLRCSPRSGDLSVYWYQQSLDQGLQFLIQYYNGEERAKGNILERFSAQQFPDLHSELNLSSLELGDSALYFCASSVDEGNYGYTFGSGTRLTVV.

The V call is TRBV20-1, the J call TRBJ2-7; D possibly corresponds to TRBD1 (5 bases). This CDR3 has 13 amino acids. The V gene's germline CDR1 is DFQATT and CDR2 SNEGSKA (reference sequence). The V end lost 3 bases, the J end lost 0 bases, and 9 bases lay between the germline ends. CDR3 loop: CSASSGHSYEQYF. CDR3 DNA: TGCAGTGCTAGTTCCGGACACTCCTACGAGCAGTACTTC.

A few counts support this clone. V and J are TRBV30 and TRBJ1-3; D unclear. Germline lookup yields CDR1 GTSNPN and CDR2 SVGIG (reference sequence). The CDR3 consists of 15 residues. The V end lost 2 bases, the J end lost 0 bases, and 11 bases lay between the germline ends. The CDR3 DNA sequence: TGTGCCTGGAGTAGTACAGTGTTCTCTGGAAACACCATATATTTT. It is translated as CAWSSTVFSGNTIYF.

This sequence joins TRBV12-2 and TRBJ1-5; TRBD1, as called in the table, went unchecked against the DNA. TRBV12-2 is a pseudogene segment. The CDR3 covers 18 residues. CDR3 sequence: CASRPRQGARGSNQPQHF. CDR3 bases: TGTGCAAGTCGCCCCAGACAGGGGGCCCGCGGGAGCAATCAGCCCCAGCATTTT.

The chain couples TRBV5-1 to TRBJ2-3, with D perhaps matching TRBD1 (5 bases). Germline CDR1 is SGHRS and CDR2 is YFSETQ. V was shortened by 4 bases and J by 2 bases, with 14 bases between the two germline ends. The CDR3 contains 15 residues. The CDR3 spells CASSPSRVSTDTQYF. In DNA, the CDR3 is TGCGCCAGCAGCCCGTCCAGGGTGTCCACAGATACGCAGTATTTT.

This chain joins TRBV7-2 and TRBJ1-3; tentatively, D is TRBD1 (5 bases). The V gene's germline CDR1 is SGHTA and CDR2 FQGNSA. This CDR3 spans 14 amino acids. The V and J ends lost 0 bases and 6 bases respectively, with 9 bases between them. CDR3: CASSLAWGENTIYF. CDR3 nucleotide sequence: TGTGCCAGCAGCTTAGCGTGGGGGGAAAACACCATATATTTT.

This chain uses TRBV27 with TRBJ2-7, with D possibly matching TRBD1 (6 bases). This CDR3 spans 15 amino acids. Trimming removed 5 bases from V and 2 bases from J, with 16 bases in between. Per germline, CDR1 MNHEY and CDR2 SMNVEV (reference sequence). The CDR3, as DNA: TGTGCCAGCAGTCCCATGATACAGGGTCCCTACGAGCAGTACTTC. Translated: CASSPMIQGPYEQYF.

The J gene is TRBJ1-4, the V gene TRBV6-1; 8 bases line up with TRBD1. CDR3 length: 15 residues. Germline-derived CDR1 and CDR2 are MNHNS and SASEGT. With V trimmed by 2 bases and J by 7 bases, 6 bases remained unmatched. The CDR3 loop reads CASSELDRASEKLFF. The DNA of the CDR3 is TGTGCCAGCAGTGAATTGGACAGGGCGAGTGAAAAACTGTTTTTT.

This clone appeared a single time. The V gene is TRBV7-8, the J gene TRBJ1-1; possibly TRBD1 for D (6 bases). CDR1 SGHVS and CDR2 FQNEAQ come from the germline V gene. The CDR3 spans 16 residues. V was clipped by 2 bases and J by 0 bases, with 13 bases between them. The DNA for the CDR3 is TGTGCCAGCAGCTTAAGGGGGTCATTAATGAACACTGAAGCTTTCTTT. Protein sequence: CASSLRGSLMNTEAFF.

The chain has TRBV28 and TRBJ2-2; tentative D call: TRBD1 (5 bases). The CDR3 totals 13 residues. V dropped 7 bases and J dropped 6 bases, with 12 bases sitting between them. CDR1 and CDR2 (germline): MDHEN, SYDVKM. Written as DNA, the CDR3 is TGTGCCAGCAAAACGATAGGGGCCGGGGAGCTGTTTTTT. Protein sequence: CASKTIGAGELFF.